The rows below give T cell receptor beta chains drawn from one sample of a study of control samples from healthy donors and cancer patients. TCRdb's table, derived via immunoSEQ multiplex PCR, lists solely in-frame clones and lacks some. The data hold 100,000 to 150,000 clones, with roughly 90% observed a single time. Source material: blood. The receptor source for this set is a man in his forties in good health. Both conserved end residues are trimmed from each CDR3.

v_gene	j_gene	CDR3aa
TRBV2	TRBJ1-2	ASRGTGTGYGYT
TRBV3-1/TRBV3-2	TRBJ2-4	ASSQRGAVGIQY
TRBV10-3	TRBJ1-1	AIRSFTGRMNTEAF
TRBV6-5	TRBJ1-1	ASRYRAGRAF
TRBV9	TRBJ2-7	ASSPWTGGEQY
TRBV11-2	TRBJ2-7	ASSIAGGHEQY
TRBV5-1	TRBJ1-3	ASSLVAGAGNTIY
TRBV5-1	TRBJ2-4	ASSLSGPQNIQY
TRBV7-3	TRBJ2-1	ASSFSGTGGRNEQF
TRBV5-1	TRBJ1-1	ASSLDGSTFGAF
TRBV18	TRBJ2-3	ASSLTSGVPQY
TRBV11-2	TRBJ2-5	ASSLDRLTGQETQY
TRBV12-3/TRBV12-4	TRBJ1-1	ASSNWTVTEAF
TRBV28	TRBJ1-6	AARDGPSPLH
TRBV2	TRBJ2-5	ASSGQGWQETQY
TRBV5-1	TRBJ2-3	ASSWASGVDTQY
TRBV19	TRBJ1-3	ASSISRNSGNTIY
TRBV5-1	TRBJ1-3	ASMGEGPSGNTIY
TRBV7-3	TRBJ2-3	ASSLSGGTDTQY
TRBV6-6	TRBJ1-1	ASTTSTEAF
TRBV9	TRBJ2-7	ASSVGLEVNEQY
TRBV28	TRBJ1-4	ASSPGEKLF
TRBV5-1	TRBJ2-1	ASSQDREDNEQF
TRBV20-1	TRBJ2-1	SASWGQAKQF
TRBV5-1	TRBJ1-2	ASTREGTDLYGYT
TRBV23-1	TRBJ2-7	ASSPPRQGRGEQY
TRBV7-2	TRBJ2-3	ASSWDYTQY
TRBV6-5	TRBJ1-1	ASSYSWGAEAF
TRBV29-1	TRBJ1-1	SGGQGPTEAF
TRBV21-1	TRBJ2-7	ASSPRHTGGPICEQY
TRBV2	TRBJ1-1	ATSQGGGVTEAF
TRBV7-9	TRBJ2-2	AAKPGQENTGELF
TRBV19	TRBJ1-3	ASSDRPSGNTIY
TRBV20-1	TRBJ2-1	SAYSSGEQF
TRBV5-5	TRBJ2-2	ASSLYWGLGAGELF
TRBV19	TRBJ2-7	ASSMGARGPSSYEQY
TRBV7-8	TRBJ2-7	ASSLAVQAYEQY
TRBV12-3/TRBV12-4	TRBJ1-1	ASSPSRDSRAF
TRBV25-1	TRBJ1-3	ASSEYLWGLPGNTIY
TRBV6-5	TRBJ1-4	ASSQQGINEKLF
TRBV9	TRBJ2-2	ASSGGADTGELF
TRBV7-3	TRBJ2-2	ASSPGRGVDSGELF
TRBV4-2	TRBJ2-3	ASSQVLDATDTQY
TRBV7-8	TRBJ2-1	ASSVSGGAHEQF
TRBV6-5	TRBJ1-5	ASSDGRNQPQH
TRBV6-6	TRBJ2-2	ASSPNTGELF